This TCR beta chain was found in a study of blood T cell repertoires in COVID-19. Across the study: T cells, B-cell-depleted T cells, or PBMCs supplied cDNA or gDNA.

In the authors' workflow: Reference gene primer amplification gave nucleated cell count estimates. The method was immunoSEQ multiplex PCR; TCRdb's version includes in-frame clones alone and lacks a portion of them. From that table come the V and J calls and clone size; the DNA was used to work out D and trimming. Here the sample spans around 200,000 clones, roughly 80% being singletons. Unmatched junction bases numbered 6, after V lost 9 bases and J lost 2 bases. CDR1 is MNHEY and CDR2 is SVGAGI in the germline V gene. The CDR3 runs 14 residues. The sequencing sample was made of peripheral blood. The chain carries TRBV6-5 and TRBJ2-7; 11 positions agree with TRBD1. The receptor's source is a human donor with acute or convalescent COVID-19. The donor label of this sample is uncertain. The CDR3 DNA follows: TGTGCCAGTGTGGGACAGGGGGTTCCCTACGAGCAGTACTTC. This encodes CASVGQGVPYEQYF.